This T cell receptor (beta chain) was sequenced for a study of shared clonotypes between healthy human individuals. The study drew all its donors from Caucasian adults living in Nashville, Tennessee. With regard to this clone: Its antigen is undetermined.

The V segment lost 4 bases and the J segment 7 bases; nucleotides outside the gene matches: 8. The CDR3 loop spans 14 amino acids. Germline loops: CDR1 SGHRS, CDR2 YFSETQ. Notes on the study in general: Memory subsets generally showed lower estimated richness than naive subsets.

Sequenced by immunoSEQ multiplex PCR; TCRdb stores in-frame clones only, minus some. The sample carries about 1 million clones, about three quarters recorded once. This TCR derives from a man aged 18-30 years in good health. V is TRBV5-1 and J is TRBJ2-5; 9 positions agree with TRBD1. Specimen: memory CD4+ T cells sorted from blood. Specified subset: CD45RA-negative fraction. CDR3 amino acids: CASSRTGDRVTQYF. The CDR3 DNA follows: TGCGCCAGCAGCAGGACAGGGGATCGTGTGACCCAGTACTTC.